These 9 T cell receptor beta chains were sequenced from one sample in a study of CD8+ T cells in alopecia areata. As the sequencing template, cDNA was produced by extracting RNA and reverse transcribing it. Generated by immunoSEQ multiplex PCR, the TCRdb table keeps only in-frame clones and is missing some. The sample holds about 99,000 clones, roughly 53% seen once. Sequencing was performed on CD4+ T cells sorted from blood. All receptors come from a human donor in good health.

CDR3 DNA sequence: TGTGCCACCGATATAGGCCTAAAGGCAGATACGCAGTATTTT. Translating it yields CATDIGLKADTQYF. The chain is built from TRBV5-7 and TRBJ2-3, with unresolved D. TRBV5-7 is classed as an ORF, of uncertain function. Trimming stripped 9 bases from V and 4 bases from J, with 18 bases between. The length of the CDR3 is 14 residues.

This clone was detected a few times. CDR3 region: CAIREVGQGSGQYF. The CDR3 DNA is TGTGCCATCAGGGAGGTGGGACAGGGGAGTGGGCAGTACTTC. The gene calls are TRBV10-3 and TRBJ2-7, with 10 bases fitting TRBD1. The V gene end was trimmed by 6 bases and the J gene end by 9 bases; junction bases not matched to a gene: 11. This CDR3 spans 14 amino acids. The germline gives CDR1 ENHRY, CDR2 SYGVKD.

This clone appeared a few times. This chain uses TRBV29-1 with TRBJ1-1, with D tentatively TRBD1 (6 bases). The CDR3 runs 13 residues. Germline loops: CDR1 SQVTM, CDR2 ANQGSEA. With 5 bases removed from V and 4 bases from J, the gap between germline ends came to 14 bases. CDR3 amino acids: CSVSGEGSTEAFF. In DNA form, the CDR3 reads TGCAGCGTTTCAGGGGAAGGGAGCACTGAAGCTTTCTTT.

The chain combines TRBV29-1 with TRBJ1-5; TRBD1 might be the D (5 bases). The CDR3 runs 15 residues. V was clipped by 7 bases and J by 2 bases, with 18 bases between them. Germline V gene lookup returns CDR1 SQVTM and CDR2 ANQGSEA. The DNA of the CDR3 is TGCAGCGCTCGGACCGGGGGAGGAGGCAATCAGCCCCAGCATTTT. Translation gives CSARTGGGGNQPQHF.

V usage is TRBV7-2 and J usage is TRBJ2-7; perhaps TRBD1 as D (5 bases). The germline CDR1 and CDR2 sequences are SGHTA and FQGNSA. The length of the CDR3 is 15 residues. Trimming pared 3 bases from V and 2 bases from J, leaving 14 bases between. CDR3 in amino acids: CASSFASTDPYEQYF. The CDR3 region has the DNA TGTGCCAGCAGCTTCGCGTCGACAGATCCCTACGAGCAGTACTTC.

This chain links TRBV5-1 with TRBJ2-5, with a possible D match to TRBD2 (7 bases). Germline assignment: CDR1 SGHRS and CDR2 YFSETQ. V shed 4 bases and J shed 3 bases, with 13 bases lying between them. CDR3 size: 14 residues. CDR3 in amino acids: CASSPGGQEETQYF. CDR3 nucleotide sequence: TGCGCCAGCAGCCCGGGGGGACAAGAAGAGACCCAGTACTTC.

This chain joins TRBV28 and TRBJ2-5; 13 positions match TRBD2. The CDR3 spans 15 residues. The V and J ends lost 3 bases and 5 bases, in that order; junction bases with no gene match: 3. The germline V gene has CDR1 MDHEN and CDR2 SYDVKM. CDR3 region: CASSLTSGGMETQYF. In DNA form, the CDR3 reads TGTGCCAGCAGTTTGACTAGCGGGGGGATGGAGACCCAGTACTTC.

J is TRBJ2-5 and V is TRBV19, with D possibly matching TRBD1 (6 bases). Germline V gives CDR1 LNHDA, CDR2 SQIVND (reference sequence). V lost 4 bases, J lost 2 bases, and 14 bases lay in between. The CDR3 spans 15 residues. CDR3 amino acids: CASSNPRQAQETQYF. CDR3 bases: TGTGCCAGTAGTAATCCCCGACAGGCTCAAGAGACCCAGTACTTC.

The gene calls are TRBV5-6 and TRBJ1-5; no reliable D call. The CDR3 is made up of 16 amino acids. CDR1 is SGHDT, CDR2 YYEEEE, per germline. Trimming stripped 2 bases from V and 1 base from J, with 13 bases between. CDR3 sequence reads: CASSFSGRLSNQPQHF. CDR3 in DNA: TGTGCCAGCAGCTTCTCCGGACGGCTCAGCAATCAGCCCCAGCATTTT.